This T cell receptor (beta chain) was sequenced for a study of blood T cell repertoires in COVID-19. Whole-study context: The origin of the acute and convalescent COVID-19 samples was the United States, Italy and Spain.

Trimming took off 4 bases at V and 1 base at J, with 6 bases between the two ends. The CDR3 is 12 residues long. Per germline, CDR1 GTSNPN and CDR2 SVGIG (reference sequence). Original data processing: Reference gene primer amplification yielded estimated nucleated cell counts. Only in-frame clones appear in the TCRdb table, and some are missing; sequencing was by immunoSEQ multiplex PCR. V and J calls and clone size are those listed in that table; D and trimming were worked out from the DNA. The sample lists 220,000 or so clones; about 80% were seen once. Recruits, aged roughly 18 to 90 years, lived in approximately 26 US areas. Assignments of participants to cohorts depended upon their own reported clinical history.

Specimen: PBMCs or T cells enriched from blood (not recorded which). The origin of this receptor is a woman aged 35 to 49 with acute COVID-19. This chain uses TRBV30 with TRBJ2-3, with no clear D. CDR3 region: CAWTAGTDTQYF. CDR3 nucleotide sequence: TGTGCCTGGACTGCGGGCACAGATACGCAGTATTTT.